Below, 32 T cell receptor beta chains from the same sample are listed, as sequenced in a study of T cells in localized non-small cell lung cancer. Produced via immunoSEQ multiplex PCR; TCRdb's table is partial and in-frame only. The sample consists of some 130,000 clones, 89% of them appearing once. The input for sequencing was peripheral blood, taken before any cancer treatment. These receptors originate from a female donor over 55 with stage I lung adenocarcinoma.

This chain joins TRBV14 and TRBJ2-1; 7 nucleotides align to TRBD2. CDR3 size: 15 residues. The V gene's germline CDR1 is SGHDN and CDR2 FVKESK. The J segment lost 2 bases and the V segment lost 4 bases, leaving 5 bases of the junction unmatched. The chain's CDR3 is CASSPVAGAYNEQFF. The CDR3 DNA follows: TGTGCCAGCAGCCCAGTGGCGGGGGCCTACAATGAGCAGTTCTTC.

The chain uses TRBV9 and TRBJ2-2; D not certain. This CDR3 comprises 13 residues. Trimming removed 4 bases at V and 6 bases at J, with 10 bases between. CDR1 is SGDLS and CDR2 is YYNGEE in the germline V gene. CDR3 coding DNA: TGTGCCAGCAGCAAACTCACGGCCGGGGAGCTGTTTTTT. This encodes CASSKLTAGELFF.

The V gene is TRBV15, the J gene TRBJ1-3, with TRBD1 matching over 7 bases. CDR3 length: 15 residues. Looked up from germline, CDR1 is LNHNV and CDR2 is YYDKDF (reference sequence). V shed 6 bases and J 2 bases; nucleotides not matched to a gene: 7. The CDR3 DNA reads as TGTGCCACCAGGACCGACAGGGTCCCTGGAAACACCATATATTTT. The encoded protein is CATRTDRVPGNTIYF. Together with reference TRBV15 and TRBJ1-3, the CDR3 gives the full variable domain: DAMVIQNPRYQVTQFGKPVTLSCSQTLNHNVMYWYQQKSSQAPKLLFHYYDKDFNNEADTPDNFQSRRPNTSFCFLDIRSPGLGDTAMYLCATRTDRVPGNTIYFGEGSWLTVV.

The V call is TRBV6-1, the J call TRBJ1-5; 11 bases fit TRBD1. V lost 0 bases and J lost 1; bases outside the gene matches: 5. Germline CDR1 is MNHNS and CDR2 is SASEGT. This CDR3 region has 18 residues. The CDR3 DNA reads as TGTGCCAGCAGTGAAGCGGACAGGGGGCTTTGGAGCAATCAGCCCCAGCATTTT. Translating it yields CASSEADRGLWSNQPQHF.

The rearrangement links TRBV6-6 to TRBJ2-5, with 7 bases that match TRBD1. V lost 7 bases, J lost 5 bases, and 10 bases stayed unmatched. The germline CDR1 and CDR2 sequences are MNHNY and SVGAGI (reference sequence). The CDR3 loop spans 14 amino acids. Written as DNA, the CDR3 is TGTGCCAGCATGAGGGACAGTCCCCAGGAGACCCAGTACTTC. Its protein is CASMRDSPQETQYF.

The chain links TRBV18 to TRBJ2-7, with a weak D call TRBD2 (5 bases). Deletions cut 7 bases from V and 1 base from J, with 14 bases between. The germline V gene encodes CDR1 KGHSH and CDR2 LQKENI. The CDR3 consists of 14 residues. CDR3 DNA: TGTGCCAGCTGCCCGGGAACGCAGTCCTACGAGCAGTACTTC. It yields the protein CASCPGTQSYEQYF.

The chain employs TRBV19 and TRBJ2-5; 8 nucleotides match TRBD2. J was trimmed by 2 bases and V by 2 bases; bases with no gene match: 1. The CDR3 length is 14 residues. Germline CDR1 is LNHDA and CDR2 is SQIVND (reference sequence). The CDR3 spells CASSIQRGQETQYF. CDR3 DNA: TGTGCCAGTAGTATACAGCGGGGGCAAGAGACCCAGTACTTC.

The chain recombines TRBV7-8 with TRBJ1-5; no clear D gene. V lost 3 bases and J 6 bases, leaving 6 bases between the germline ends. The CDR3 is 12 residues long. CDR1 SGHVS and CDR2 FQNEAQ come from the germline V gene. CDR3 sequence reads: CASSLVGQPQHF. The CDR3 bases are TGTGCCAGCAGCTTGGTCGGTCAGCCCCAGCATTTT. Complete variable domain (other parts from reference TRBV7-8 and TRBJ1-5): GAGVSQSPRYKVAKRGQDVALRCDPISGHVSLFWYQQALGQGPEFLTYFQNEAQLDKSGLPSDRFFAERPEGSVSTLKIQRTQQEDSAVYLCASSLVGQPQHFGDGTRLSIL.

The chain employs TRBV10-1 and TRBJ2-3; no clear D. Trimming removed 0 bases from V and 0 bases from J, with 7 bases in between. Per germline, CDR1 WNHNN and CDR2 SYGVQD (reference sequence). The CDR3 is made up of 15 amino acids. CDR3 in amino acids: CASSESMSSTDTQYF. The CDR3 nucleotides read TGCGCCAGCAGTGAGTCCATGAGTAGCACAGATACGCAGTATTTT.

The J gene is TRBJ2-3, the V gene TRBV4-2, with 11 bases fitting TRBD2. V gave up 4 bases and J gave up 2 bases; unmatched junction bases: 5. Germline CDR1 LGHNA, CDR2 YNFKEQ. The CDR3 sequence is 16 residues long. This CDR3 reads CASSRMTSGTTDTQYF. The CDR3 DNA reads as TGTGCCAGCAGCCGCATGACTAGCGGGACCACAGATACGCAGTATTTT.

The V and J genes are TRBV10-1 and TRBJ2-7; a possible D gene is TRBD2 (6 bases). Germline CDR1 WNHNN, CDR2 SYGVQD (reference sequence). V shed 2 bases and J shed 3 bases, with 17 bases lying between them. The CDR3 spans 16 residues. The CDR3 bases are TGCGCCAGCAGTGAGGAGGAGGGCCTCGGGGTCTACGAGCAGTACTTC. It codes for CASSEEEGLGVYEQYF.

CDR3 region: CASSLASDGGQPQHF. The CDR3 DNA reads TGTGCCAGCAGTCTCGCCTCAGATGGAGGTCAGCCCCAGCATTTT. This chain joins TRBV6-5 and TRBJ1-5; no firm D call. The length of the CDR3 is 15 residues. CDR1 is MNHEY and CDR2 is SVGAGI in the germline V gene. V dropped 5 bases and J dropped 6 bases, with 17 bases sitting between them.

The rearrangement links TRBV4-2 to TRBJ1-2; D possibly corresponds to TRBD1 (6 bases). Trimming removed 4 bases at V and 7 bases at J, with 13 bases between. Germline assignment: CDR1 LGHNA and CDR2 YNFKEQ. CDR3 length: 13 residues. CDR3 in amino acids: CASSPPQDSGYTF. Here the CDR3 DNA reads TGTGCCAGCAGCCCACCCCAGGACAGTGGCTACACCTTC.

This chain links TRBV6-5 with TRBJ1-3; a possible D gene is TRBD1 (5 bases). CDR1 is MNHEY and CDR2 is SVGAGI in the germline V gene. This CDR3 comprises 14 residues. V was shortened by 2 bases and J by 1 base, with 6 bases between the two germline ends. In nucleotides, the CDR3 is TGTGCCAGCAGTTACGGGGGATCTGGAAACACCATATATTTT. Protein sequence: CASSYGGSGNTIYF.

The V and J genes are TRBV29-1 and TRBJ2-5; TRBD2 aligns across 14 bases. Germline V gives CDR1 SQVTM, CDR2 ANQGSEA. This CDR3 region has 17 residues. The V and J ends lost 3 bases and 1 base, in that order; junction bases with no gene match: 7. The CDR3 loop reads CSVDGTSGSQRQETQYF. In DNA, the CDR3 is TGCAGCGTTGATGGGACTAGCGGGAGTCAGCGCCAAGAGACCCAGTACTTC.

V is TRBV25-1 and J is TRBJ1-1; possibly TRBD1 for D (6 bases). Trimming stripped 2 bases from V and 7 bases from J, with 11 bases between. The CDR3 runs to 13 residues. Germline V gives CDR1 MGHDK, CDR2 SYGVNS. CDR3 region: CASSETGWYEAFF. CDR3 sequence (DNA): TGTGCCAGCAGTGAAACAGGGTGGTATGAAGCTTTCTTT.

The V gene is TRBV4-1, the J gene TRBJ2-1; possible D gene TRBD1, 6 bases. Trimming took 4 bases from V and 4 from J, leaving 11 bases between them. CDR3 length: 14 residues. Germline assignment: CDR1 MGHRA and CDR2 YSYEKL. CDR3 loop: CASSPPTGYNEQFF. The DNA of the CDR3 is TGCGCCAGCAGCCCCCCAACAGGGTACAATGAGCAGTTCTTC.

The rearrangement links TRBV15 to TRBJ2-1; D is perhaps TRBD1 (5 bases). CDR1 and CDR2 from the germline V gene are LNHNV and YYDKDF (reference sequence). This CDR3 has 16 amino acids. V shed 0 bases and J shed 2 bases, with 11 bases lying between them. The CDR3 here is CATSREAGPPYNEQFF. The DNA for the CDR3 is TGTGCCACCAGCAGAGAAGCAGGGCCTCCCTACAATGAGCAGTTCTTC.

This clone showed up just once. The V and J genes are TRBV27 and TRBJ2-1, with D perhaps assigned TRBD1 or TRBD2 (5 bases each). V was pared by 6 bases and J by 3 bases, with 18 bases between. In germline, CDR1 is MNHEY, CDR2 SMNVEV (reference sequence). The CDR3 loop spans 16 amino acids. The CDR3 DNA sequence: TGTGCCAGCAGCTCCCCGAGGGGAAACTTCTACAATGAGCAGTTCTTC. This translates into CASSSPRGNFYNEQFF.

This sequence joins TRBV6-6 and TRBJ1-2; D perhaps matches TRBD1 (5 bases). Germline CDR1 reads MNHNY; CDR2 reads SVGAGI (reference sequence). The CDR3 runs to 13 residues. V was cut by 9 bases and J by 8 bases, with 19 bases left in between. CDR3 amino acids: CASTLGPLWGYTF. The CDR3 DNA sequence: TGTGCCAGTACGCTGGGGCCCCTCTGGGGCTACACCTTC.

J is TRBJ1-3 and V is TRBV21-1; the tabulated D call, TRBD1, remains unverified against the DNA. TRBV21-1 counts as a pseudogene. The CDR3 runs 14 residues. The CDR3 DNA follows: TGTGCCAGCAGCAAACAGGGAACTGGAAACACCATATATTTT. The encoded protein is CASSKQGTGNTIYF.

The genes are TRBV19 and TRBJ1-4; the D is unclear. Germline lookup yields CDR1 LNHDA and CDR2 SQIVND (reference sequence). V dropped 2 bases and J dropped 5 bases, with 6 bases sitting between them. The length of the CDR3 is 13 residues. CDR3 DNA: TGTGCCAGTAGTATATTAGGAAATGAAAAACTGTTTTTT. This encodes CASSILGNEKLFF.

V is TRBV7-9 and J is TRBJ1-3; D is undetermined. This CDR3 comprises 14 residues. V was cut by 5 bases and J by 5 bases, with 13 bases left in between. Germline V gene data show CDR1 as SEHNR and CDR2 as FQNEAQ (reference sequence). CDR3 nucleotides: TGTGCCAGCAGCCCCGGAATAGACCGAAACACCATATATTTT. It encodes CASSPGIDRNTIYF.

This chain uses TRBV5-1 with TRBJ2-7; D gene uncertain. The CDR3 runs to 13 residues. Germline lookup yields CDR1 SGHRS and CDR2 YFSETQ. V was shortened by 0 bases and J by 6 bases, with 10 bases between the two germline ends. This CDR3 is CASSLAGRSEQYF. DNA of the CDR3: TGCGCCAGCAGCTTGGCCGGACGTAGCGAGCAGTACTTC. Looking up the rest from reference TRBV5-1 and TRBJ2-7 gives the full variable domain: KAGVTQTPRYLIKTRGQQVTLSCSPISGHRSVSWYQQTPGQGLQFLFEYFSETQRNKGNFPGRFSGRQFSNSRSEMNVSTLELGDSALYLCASSLAGRSEQYFGPGTRLTVT.

The CDR3 nucleotides read TGTGCCAGCAGCTTGGCCTTGGTTTCCTACAATGAGCAGTTCTTC. The encoded protein is CASSLALVSYNEQFF. The J gene is TRBJ2-1, the V gene TRBV5-5, with no clear D. The CDR3 covers 15 residues. The germline V and J ends were trimmed by 0 bases and 1 base, with 8 bases remaining between them. The germline V gene has CDR1 SGHKS and CDR2 YYEKEE (reference sequence).

The rearrangement links TRBV29-1 to TRBJ2-2, with D maybe TRBD1 (5 bases). Deletions cut 3 bases from V and 4 bases from J, with 9 bases between. Germline values: CDR1 SQVTM, CDR2 ANQGSEA. The CDR3 runs to 13 residues. CDR3 sequence: CSVDGTGTGELFF. CDR3 nucleotide sequence: TGCAGCGTTGATGGCACAGGCACCGGGGAGCTGTTTTTT.

The CDR3 sequence: CASSLRPLTGELFF. CDR3 coding DNA: TGTGCCAGCTCGCTGAGGCCCCTCACCGGGGAGCTGTTTTTT. This rearrangement joins TRBV28 to TRBJ2-2; D unclear. The V and J ends lost 8 bases and 4 bases respectively, with 14 bases between them. CDR1 and CDR2 from the germline V gene are MDHEN and SYDVKM. The CDR3 sequence is 14 residues long. Supplemented by reference TRBV28 and TRBJ2-2, the full variable domain reads DVKVTQSSRYLVKRTGEKVFLECVQDMDHENMFWYRQDPGLGLRLIYFSYDVKMKEKGDIPEGYSVSREKKERFSLILESASTNQTSMYLCASSLRPLTGELFFGEGSRLTVL.

This chain joins TRBV30 and TRBJ1-3; D not resolved. Germline V CDR1 and CDR2: GTSNPN, SVGIG (reference sequence). This CDR3 comprises 16 residues. Deletions cut 1 base from V and 4 bases from J, with 17 bases between. This chain's CDR3 is CAWSEGRASTGNTIYF. The CDR3 DNA follows: TGTGCCTGGAGTGAGGGTAGGGCCAGTACCGGAAACACCATATATTTT.

The V call is TRBV27, the J call TRBJ1-3, with D possibly matching TRBD1 (6 bases). The V gene lost 10 bases and the J gene lost 5 bases, with 18 bases spanning the gap. The CDR3 sequence is 14 residues long. CDR1 is MNHEY, CDR2 SMNVEV, per germline (reference sequence). The CDR3 reads CAINGRGIRNTIYF. The CDR3, as DNA: TGTGCCATTAACGGGAGGGGGATCAGAAACACCATATATTTT.

The J gene is TRBJ2-7, the V gene TRBV9; the match to TRBD2 covers 10 bases. This CDR3 region has 15 residues. Germline loops: CDR1 SGDLS, CDR2 YYNGEE. V lost 4 bases, J lost 9 bases, and 13 bases stayed unmatched. The CDR3 loop reads CASSPEASGGVGQYF. As DNA, the CDR3 is TGTGCCAGCAGCCCAGAAGCTAGCGGGGGTGTCGGGCAGTACTTC.

The chain is built from TRBV6-5 and TRBJ2-1; possibly TRBD2 for D (6 bases). This CDR3 is built from 15 residues. From germline, CDR1 is MNHEY and CDR2 SVGAGI. With 6 bases removed from V and 2 bases from J, the gap between germline ends came to 14 bases. In DNA form, the CDR3 reads TGTGCCAGCAGCAGAAAGGAGGGCCCCTACAATGAGCAGTTCTTC. This encodes CASSRKEGPYNEQFF.

This chain connects TRBV21-1 to TRBJ2-5; the table's D call, TRBD1, has no DNA check behind it. TRBV21-1 is a listed pseudogene. CDR3 length: 15 residues. The CDR3 is CASSKGRRTQETQYF. As DNA, the CDR3 is TGTGCCAGCAGCAAAGGTCGCAGAACGCAAGAGACCCAGTACTTC.